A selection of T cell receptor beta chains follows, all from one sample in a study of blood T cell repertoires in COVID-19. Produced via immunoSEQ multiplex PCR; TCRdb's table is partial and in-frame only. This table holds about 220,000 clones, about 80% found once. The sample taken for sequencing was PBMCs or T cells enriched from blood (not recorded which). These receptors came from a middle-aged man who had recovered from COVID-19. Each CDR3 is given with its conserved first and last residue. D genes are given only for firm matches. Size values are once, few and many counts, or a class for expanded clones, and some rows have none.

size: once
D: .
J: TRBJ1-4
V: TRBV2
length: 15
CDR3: CASISMDTAGEKLFF
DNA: TGTGCTAGCATCAGCATGGACACCGCAGGGGAAAAACTGTTTTTT

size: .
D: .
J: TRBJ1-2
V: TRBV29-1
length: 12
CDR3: CSVHGTFYGYTF
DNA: TGCAGCGTGCACGGGACTTTCTATGGCTACACCTTC

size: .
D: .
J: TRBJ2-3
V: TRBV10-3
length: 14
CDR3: CAIRTGEGPDTQYF
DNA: TGTGCCATCAGGACGGGAGAGGGCCCAGATACGCAGTATTTT

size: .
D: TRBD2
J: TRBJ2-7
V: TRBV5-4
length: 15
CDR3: CASSIGLAGPYEQYF
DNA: TGTGCCAGCAGCATCGGACTAGCGGGGCCATACGAGCAGTACTTC

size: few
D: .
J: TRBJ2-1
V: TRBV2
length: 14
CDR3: CASSEPRSGVRQFF
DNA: TGTGCCAGCAGTGAACCGCGGTCCGGGGTTCGGCAGTTCTTC

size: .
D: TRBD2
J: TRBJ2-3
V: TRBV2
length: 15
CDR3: CASSGRVGGTDTQYF
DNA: TGTGCCAGCAGCGGGAGGGTCGGGGGCACAGATACGCAGTATTTT

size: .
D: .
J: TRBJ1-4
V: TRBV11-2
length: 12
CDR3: CASSDKQEKLFF
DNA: TGTGCCAGCAGCGACAAACAGGAAAAACTGTTTTTT

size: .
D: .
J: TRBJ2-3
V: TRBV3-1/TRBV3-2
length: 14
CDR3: CASSPRLGTDTQYF
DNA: TGTGCCAGCAGCCCGAGACTGGGCACAGATACGCAGTATTTT

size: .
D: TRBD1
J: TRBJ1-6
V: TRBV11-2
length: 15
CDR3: CASSLGAGGNSPLHF
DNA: TGTGCCAGCAGCTTAGGGGCAGGGGGTAATTCACCCCTCCACTTT

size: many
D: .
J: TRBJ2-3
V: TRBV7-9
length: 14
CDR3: CASSFGGSTDTQYF
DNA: TGTGCCAGCAGCTTCGGAGGGAGCACAGATACGCAGTATTTT

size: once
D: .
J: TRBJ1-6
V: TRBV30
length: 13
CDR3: CAWRRTENSPLHF
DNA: TGTGCCTGGAGGCGGACAGAAAATTCACCCCTCCACTTT

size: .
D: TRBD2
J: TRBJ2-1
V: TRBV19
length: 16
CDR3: CASSIPGLAGGHEQFF
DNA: TGTGCCAGTAGTATTCCGGGACTAGCGGGGGGACATGAGCAGTTCTTC

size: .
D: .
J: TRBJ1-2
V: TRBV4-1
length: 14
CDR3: CASSQDRETYGYTF
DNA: TGCGCCAGCAGCCAAGACAGGGAAACCTATGGCTACACCTTC

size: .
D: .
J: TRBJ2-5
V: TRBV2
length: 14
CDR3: CATRGISAVGTQYF
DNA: TGTGCCACCCGAGGCATCTCCGCCGTTGGGACCCAGTACTTC

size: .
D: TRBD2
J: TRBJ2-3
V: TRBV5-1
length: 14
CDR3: CASIGLAGEDTQYF
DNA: TGCGCCAGCATCGGACTAGCGGGAGAGGATACGCAGTATTTT

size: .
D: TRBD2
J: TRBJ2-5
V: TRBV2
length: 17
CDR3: CASSEAGTSGRAATQYF
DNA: TGTGCCAGCAGTGAAGCGGGGACTAGCGGGAGGGCCGCGACCCAGTACTTC

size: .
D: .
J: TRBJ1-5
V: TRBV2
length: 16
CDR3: CASRNARTYSNQPQHF
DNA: TGTGCCAGCAGGAATGCGAGGACTTATAGCAATCAGCCCCAGCATTTT

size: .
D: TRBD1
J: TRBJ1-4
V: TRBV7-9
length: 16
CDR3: CASSPPTGTAFGKLFF
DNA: TGTGCCAGCAGCCCACCAACCGGGACAGCCTTCGGAAAACTGTTTTTT

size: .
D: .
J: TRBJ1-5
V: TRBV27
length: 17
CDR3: CASSSGRPGLGNQPQHF
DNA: TGTGCCAGCAGTTCAGGACGACCAGGGTTAGGCAATCAGCCCCAGCATTTT

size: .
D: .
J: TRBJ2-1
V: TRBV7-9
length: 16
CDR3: CASSLSRAQRSGEQFF
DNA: TGTGCCAGCAGCTTATCCCGGGCGCAGCGGAGCGGTGAGCAGTTCTTC

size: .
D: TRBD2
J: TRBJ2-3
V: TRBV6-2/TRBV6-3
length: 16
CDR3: CASSSLLAGGTDTQYF
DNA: TGTGCCAGCAGTTCTCTCCTAGCGGGGGGCACAGATACGCAGTATTTT

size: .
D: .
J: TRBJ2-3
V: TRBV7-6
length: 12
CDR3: CASSPPGDTQYF
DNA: TGTGCCAGCAGCCCTCCGGGAGATACGCAGTATTTT

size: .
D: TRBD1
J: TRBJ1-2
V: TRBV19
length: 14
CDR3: CASSIDRDSNGYTF
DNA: TGTGCCAGTAGTATAGACCGGGACAGTAATGGCTACACCTTC

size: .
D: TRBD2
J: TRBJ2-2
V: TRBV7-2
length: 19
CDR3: CASSLIIAGARRYTGELFF
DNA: TGTGCCAGCAGCTTGATAATAGCGGGGGCCAGAAGATACACCGGGGAGCTGTTTTTT

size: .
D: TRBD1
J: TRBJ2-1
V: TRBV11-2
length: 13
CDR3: CASSLRGGGEQFF
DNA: TGTGCCAGCAGCTTAAGAGGGGGCGGTGAGCAGTTCTTC

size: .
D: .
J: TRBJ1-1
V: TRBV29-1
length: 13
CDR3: CSGGGGFNTEAFF
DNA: TGCAGCGGAGGGGGGGGTTTCAACACTGAAGCTTTCTTT

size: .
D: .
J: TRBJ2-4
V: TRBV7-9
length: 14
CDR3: CASSSYGRGDIQYF
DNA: TGTGCCAGCAGCTCGTATGGGCGGGGCGACATTCAGTACTTC

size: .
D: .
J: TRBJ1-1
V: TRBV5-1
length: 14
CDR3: CASSLSGDGTEAFF
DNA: TGCGCCAGCAGCTTGTCAGGGGATGGGACTGAAGCTTTCTTT

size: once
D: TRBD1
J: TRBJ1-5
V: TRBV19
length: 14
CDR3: CASSTGQRNQPQHF
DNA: TGTGCCAGTAGTACGGGACAGCGGAATCAGCCCCAGCATTTT

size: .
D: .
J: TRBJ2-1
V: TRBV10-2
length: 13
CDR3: CASSPSGFNEQFF
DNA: TGCGCCAGCAGTCCATCAGGGTTTAATGAGCAGTTCTTC

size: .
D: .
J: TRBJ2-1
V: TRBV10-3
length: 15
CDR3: CAISDGEAPPNEQFF
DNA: TGTGCCATCAGTGATGGGGAGGCCCCCCCCAATGAGCAGTTCTTC